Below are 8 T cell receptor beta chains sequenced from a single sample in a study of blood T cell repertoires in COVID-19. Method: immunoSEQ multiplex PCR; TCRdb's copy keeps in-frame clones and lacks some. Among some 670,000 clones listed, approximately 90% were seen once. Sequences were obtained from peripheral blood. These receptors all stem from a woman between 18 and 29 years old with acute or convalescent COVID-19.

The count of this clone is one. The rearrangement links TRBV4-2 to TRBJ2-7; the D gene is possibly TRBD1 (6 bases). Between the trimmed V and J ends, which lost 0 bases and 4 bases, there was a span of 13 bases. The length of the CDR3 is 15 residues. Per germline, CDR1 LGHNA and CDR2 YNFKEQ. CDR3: CASSQDTGLVYEQYF. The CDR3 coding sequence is TGTGCCAGCAGCCAAGATACAGGGCTAGTATACGAGCAGTACTTC.

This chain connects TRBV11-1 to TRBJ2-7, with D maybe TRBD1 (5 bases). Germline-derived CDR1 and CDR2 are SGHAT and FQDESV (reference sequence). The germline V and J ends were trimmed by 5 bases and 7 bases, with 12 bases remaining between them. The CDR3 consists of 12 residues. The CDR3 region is CASSQGVGEQYF. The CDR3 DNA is TGTGCCAGCAGCCAAGGGGTGGGAGAGCAGTACTTC.

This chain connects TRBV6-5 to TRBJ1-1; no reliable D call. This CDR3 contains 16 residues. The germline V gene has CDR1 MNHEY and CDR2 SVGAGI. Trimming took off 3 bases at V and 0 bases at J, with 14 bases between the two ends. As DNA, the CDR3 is TGTGCCAGCAGTTATTTTGGCAGGTTCATGAACACTGAAGCTTTCTTT. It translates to CASSYFGRFMNTEAFF.

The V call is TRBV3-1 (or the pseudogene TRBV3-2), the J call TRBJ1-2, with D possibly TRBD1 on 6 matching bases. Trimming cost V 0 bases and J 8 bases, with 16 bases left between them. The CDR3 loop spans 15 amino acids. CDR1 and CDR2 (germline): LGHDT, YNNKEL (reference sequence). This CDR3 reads CASSQDLGGAGGYTF. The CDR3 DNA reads TGTGCCAGCAGCCAAGATCTAGGGGGGGCGGGCGGCTACACCTTC.

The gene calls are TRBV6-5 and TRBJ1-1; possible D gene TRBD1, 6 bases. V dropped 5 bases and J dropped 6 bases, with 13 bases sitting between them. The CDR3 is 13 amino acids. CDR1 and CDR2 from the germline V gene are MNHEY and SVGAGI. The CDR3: CASSTTGIPEAFF. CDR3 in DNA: TGTGCCAGCAGTACTACAGGGATACCTGAAGCTTTCTTT.

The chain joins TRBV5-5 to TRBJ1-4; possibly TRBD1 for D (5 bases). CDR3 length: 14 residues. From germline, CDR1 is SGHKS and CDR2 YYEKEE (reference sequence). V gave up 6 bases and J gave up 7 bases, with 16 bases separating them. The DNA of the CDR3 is TGTGCCAGCAACCCGGGGGGGGTCGGTGAAAAACTGTTTTTT. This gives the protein CASNPGGVGEKLFF.

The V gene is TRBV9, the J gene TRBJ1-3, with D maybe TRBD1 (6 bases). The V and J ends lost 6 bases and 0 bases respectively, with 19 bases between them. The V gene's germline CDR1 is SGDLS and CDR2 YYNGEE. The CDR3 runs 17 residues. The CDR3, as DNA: TGTGCCAGCACCTTTCTGTTGGGGACACGCTCTGGAAACACCATATATTTT. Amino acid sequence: CASTFLLGTRSGNTIYF.

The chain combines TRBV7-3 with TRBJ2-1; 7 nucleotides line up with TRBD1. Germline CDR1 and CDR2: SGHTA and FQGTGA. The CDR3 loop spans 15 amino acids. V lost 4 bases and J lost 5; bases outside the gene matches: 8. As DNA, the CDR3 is TGTGCCAGCAGCTCTACTCCTGGACAGGACAATGAGCAGTTCTTC. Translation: CASSSTPGQDNEQFF.